This T cell receptor (beta chain) was captured by sequencing in a study of T cell responses to AZD1222 COVID-19 vaccine. Using immunoSEQ multiplex PCR, the repertoire was profiled, and TCRdb retains in-frame clones only, with some absent. The table records 110,000 or so clones, 88% of them present only once. Germline CDR1 LGHNA, CDR2 YSLEER. The CDR3 consists of 16 residues. V was cut by 0 bases and J by 0 bases, with 10 bases left in between. This chain uses TRBV4-3 with TRBJ2-3; D is unclear. This clonotype was obtained from an adult in good health. The starting material was peripheral blood, obtained on day 0 of AZD1222 vaccination. The CDR3 nucleotides read TGCGCCAGCAGCCAAGAATACCGAACTAGCACAGATACGCAGTATTTT. As protein: CASSQEYRTSTDTQYF.